This TCR beta chain derives from a study of cytomegalovirus exposure and HLA in healthy donors. This clone was observed a handful of times. The antigen is not known. Whole-study results and caveats: A later analysis linked roughly 17,000 TCR beta sequences to HLA alleles at 0.05 false discovery rate. Several of the most significant clusters appeared linked to common viral pathogens, based on a later analysis. A later analysis, which compared TCR beta chains of equal frequency, found the HLA-associated ones more clonally expanded.

The CDR3 totals 15 residues. Trimming pared 6 bases from V and 3 bases from J, leaving 17 bases between. Germline V gene data show CDR1 as MNHNS and CDR2 as SASEGT. Amplification used 60 Vbeta primers and 13 Jbeta primers. The table came from immunoSEQ multiplex PCR; TCRdb's copy has only in-frame clones and leaves some out. This table holds 100,000 to 150,000 clones, 81% found once. The origin of this receptor is a man in his late teens or twenties in good health and CMV-seronegative. This chain links TRBV6-1 with TRBJ1-2; a weak D match, TRBD1 (6 bases). Source material: PBMCs. This CDR3 is CASRPRRDKDYGYTF. In nucleotides, the CDR3 is TGTGCCAGCAGGCCTAGACGGGACAAAGACTATGGCTACACCTTC.